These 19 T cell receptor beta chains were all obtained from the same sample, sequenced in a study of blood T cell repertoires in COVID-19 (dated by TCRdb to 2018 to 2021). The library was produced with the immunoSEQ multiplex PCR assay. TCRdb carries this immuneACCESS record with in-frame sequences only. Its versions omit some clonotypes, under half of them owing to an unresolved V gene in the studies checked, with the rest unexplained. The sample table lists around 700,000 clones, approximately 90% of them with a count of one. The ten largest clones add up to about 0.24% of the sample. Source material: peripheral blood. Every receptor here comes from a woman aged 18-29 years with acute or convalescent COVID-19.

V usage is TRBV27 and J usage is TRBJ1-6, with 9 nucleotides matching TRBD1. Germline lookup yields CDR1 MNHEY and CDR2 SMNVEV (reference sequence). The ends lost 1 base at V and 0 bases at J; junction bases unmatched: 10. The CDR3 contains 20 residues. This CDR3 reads CASSLYVGTGLSSYNSPLHF. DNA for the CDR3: TGTGCCAGCAGTTTATACGTGGGGACAGGGTTAAGCTCCTATAATTCACCCCTCCACTTT.

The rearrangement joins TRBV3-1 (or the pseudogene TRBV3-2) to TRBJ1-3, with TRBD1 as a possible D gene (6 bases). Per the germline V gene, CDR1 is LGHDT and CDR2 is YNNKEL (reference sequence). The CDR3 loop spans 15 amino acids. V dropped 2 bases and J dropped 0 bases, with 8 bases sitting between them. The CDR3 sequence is CASSQQGPSGNTIYF. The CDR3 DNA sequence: TGTGCCAGCAGCCAACAGGGGCCCTCTGGAAACACCATATATTTT.

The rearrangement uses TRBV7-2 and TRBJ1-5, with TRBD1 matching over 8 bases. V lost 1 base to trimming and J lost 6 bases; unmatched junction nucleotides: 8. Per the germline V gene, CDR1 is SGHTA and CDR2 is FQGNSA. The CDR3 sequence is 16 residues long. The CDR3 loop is CASSLDGRGRGQPQHF. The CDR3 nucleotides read TGTGCCAGCAGCTTAGATGGCAGGGGGCGAGGTCAGCCCCAGCATTTT.

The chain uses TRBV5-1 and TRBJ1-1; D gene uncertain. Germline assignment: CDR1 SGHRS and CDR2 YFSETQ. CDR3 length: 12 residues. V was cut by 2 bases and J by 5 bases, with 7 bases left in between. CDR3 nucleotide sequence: TGCGCCAGCAGCTTCGGAGCGACTGAAGCTTTCTTT. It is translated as CASSFGATEAFF.

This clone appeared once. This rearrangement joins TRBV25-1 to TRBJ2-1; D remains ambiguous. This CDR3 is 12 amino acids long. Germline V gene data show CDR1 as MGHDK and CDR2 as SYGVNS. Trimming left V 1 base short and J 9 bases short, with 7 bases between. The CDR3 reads CASSESPFEQFF. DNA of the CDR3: TGTGCCAGCAGTGAATCCCCCTTTGAGCAGTTCTTC.

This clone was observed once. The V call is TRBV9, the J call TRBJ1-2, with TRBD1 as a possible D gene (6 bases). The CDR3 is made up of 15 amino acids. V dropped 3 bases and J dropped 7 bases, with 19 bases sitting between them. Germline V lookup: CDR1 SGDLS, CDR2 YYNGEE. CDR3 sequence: CASSAGRGTSFGYTF. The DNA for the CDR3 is TGTGCCAGCAGCGCCGGCAGGGGAACTTCCTTTGGCTACACCTTC.

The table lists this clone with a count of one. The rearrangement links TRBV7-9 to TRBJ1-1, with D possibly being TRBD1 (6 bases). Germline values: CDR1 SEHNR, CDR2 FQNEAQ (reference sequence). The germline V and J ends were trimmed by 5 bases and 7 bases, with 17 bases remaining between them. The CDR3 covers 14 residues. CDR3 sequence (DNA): TGTGCCAGCAGCAAAGCTACAGGGCTGAGTGAAGCTTTCTTT. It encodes CASSKATGLSEAFF.

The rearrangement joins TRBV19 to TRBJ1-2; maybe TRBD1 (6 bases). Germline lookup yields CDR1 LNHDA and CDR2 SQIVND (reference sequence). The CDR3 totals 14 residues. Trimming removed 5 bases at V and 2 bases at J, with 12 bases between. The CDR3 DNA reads TGTGCCAGTAGTTGGGGGCCCCTAAACTATGGCTACACCTTC. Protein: CASSWGPLNYGYTF.

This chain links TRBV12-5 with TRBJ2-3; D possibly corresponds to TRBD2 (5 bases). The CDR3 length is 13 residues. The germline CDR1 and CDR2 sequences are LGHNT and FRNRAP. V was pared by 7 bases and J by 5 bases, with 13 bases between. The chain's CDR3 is CASAPEEEDTQYF. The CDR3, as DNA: TGTGCTAGTGCCCCCGAGGAGGAAGATACGCAGTATTTT.

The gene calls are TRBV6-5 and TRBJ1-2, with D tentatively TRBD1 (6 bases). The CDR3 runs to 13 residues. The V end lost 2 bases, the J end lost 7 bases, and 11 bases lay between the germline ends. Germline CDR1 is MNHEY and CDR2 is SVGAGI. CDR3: CASSYNREGGYTF. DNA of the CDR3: TGTGCCAGCAGTTACAACAGGGAAGGTGGCTACACCTTC.

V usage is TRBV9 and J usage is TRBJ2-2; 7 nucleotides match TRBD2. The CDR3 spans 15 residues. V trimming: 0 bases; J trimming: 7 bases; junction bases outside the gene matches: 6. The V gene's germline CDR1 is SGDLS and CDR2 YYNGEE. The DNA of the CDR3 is TGTGCCAGCAGCGTAGGGGGACTACCCGGCGGGGAGCTGTTTTTT. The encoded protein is CASSVGGLPGGELFF.

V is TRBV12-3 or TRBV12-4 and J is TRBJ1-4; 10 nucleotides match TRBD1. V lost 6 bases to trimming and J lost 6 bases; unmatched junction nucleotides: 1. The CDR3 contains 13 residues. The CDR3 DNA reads TGTGCCAGCAGCGGACAGGGGGATGAAAAACTGTTTTTT. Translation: CASSGQGDEKLFF.

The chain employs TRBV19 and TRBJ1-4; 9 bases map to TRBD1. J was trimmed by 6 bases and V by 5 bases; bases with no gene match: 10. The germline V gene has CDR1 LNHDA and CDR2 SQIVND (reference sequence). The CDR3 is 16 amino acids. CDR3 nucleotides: TGTGCCAGTAGTGCCGGTTCGGGACAGGGTCATGAAAAACTGTTTTTT. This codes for CASSAGSGQGHEKLFF.

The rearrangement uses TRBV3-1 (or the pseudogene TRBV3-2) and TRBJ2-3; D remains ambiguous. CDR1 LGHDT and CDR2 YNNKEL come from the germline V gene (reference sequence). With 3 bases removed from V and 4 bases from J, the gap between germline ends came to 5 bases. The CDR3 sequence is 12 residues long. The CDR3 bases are TGTGCCAGCAGCCACCGGGCAGATACGCAGTATTTT. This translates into CASSHRADTQYF.

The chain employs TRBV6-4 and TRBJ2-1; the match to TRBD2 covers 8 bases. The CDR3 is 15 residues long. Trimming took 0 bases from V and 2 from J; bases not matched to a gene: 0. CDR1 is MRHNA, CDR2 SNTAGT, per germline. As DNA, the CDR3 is TGTGCCAGCAGTGACTCTAGCGGGGCCTACAATGAGCAGTTCTTC. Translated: CASSDSSGAYNEQFF.

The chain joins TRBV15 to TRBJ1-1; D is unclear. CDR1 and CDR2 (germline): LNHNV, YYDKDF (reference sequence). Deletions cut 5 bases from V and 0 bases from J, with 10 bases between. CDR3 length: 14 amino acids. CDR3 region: CATSGSTMNTEAFF. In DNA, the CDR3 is TGTGCCACCAGCGGATCGACAATGAACACTGAAGCTTTCTTT.

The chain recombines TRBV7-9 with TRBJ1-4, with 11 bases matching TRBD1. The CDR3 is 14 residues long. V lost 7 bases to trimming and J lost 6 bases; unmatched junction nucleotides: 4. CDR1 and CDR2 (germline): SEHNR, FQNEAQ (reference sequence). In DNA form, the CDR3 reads TGTGCCAGCATCTCGGGACAGGGGGATGAAAAACTGTTTTTT. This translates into CASISGQGDEKLFF.

CDR3 sequence reads: CASSQAGGLGTF. CDR3 coding DNA: TGTGCCAGCAGCCAAGCAGGAGGGCTGGGAACCTTC. This sequence joins TRBV3-1 (or the pseudogene TRBV3-2) and TRBJ1-2; D remains unclear. Germline V CDR1 and CDR2: LGHDT, YNNKEL (reference sequence). CDR3 length: 12 residues. V dropped 1 base and J dropped 14 bases, with 14 bases sitting between them.

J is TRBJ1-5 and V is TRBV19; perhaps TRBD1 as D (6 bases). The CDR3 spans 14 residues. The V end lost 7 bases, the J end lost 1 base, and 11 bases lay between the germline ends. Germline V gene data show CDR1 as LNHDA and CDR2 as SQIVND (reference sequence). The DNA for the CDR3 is TGTGCCAGTACCCACGGACAGAGCAATCAGCCCCAGCATTTT. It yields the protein CASTHGQSNQPQHF.